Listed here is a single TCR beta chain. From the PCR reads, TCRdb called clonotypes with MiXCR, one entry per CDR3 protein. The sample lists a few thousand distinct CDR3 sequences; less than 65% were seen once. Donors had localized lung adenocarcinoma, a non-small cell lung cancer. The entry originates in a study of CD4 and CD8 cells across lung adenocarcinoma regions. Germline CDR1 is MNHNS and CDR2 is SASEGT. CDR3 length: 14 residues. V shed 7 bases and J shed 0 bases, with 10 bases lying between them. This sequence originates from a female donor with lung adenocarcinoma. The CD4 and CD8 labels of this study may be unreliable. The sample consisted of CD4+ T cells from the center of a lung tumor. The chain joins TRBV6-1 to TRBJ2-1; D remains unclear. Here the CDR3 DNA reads TGTGCCAGCAAGAAAACGATCTCCTACAATGAGCAGTTCTTC. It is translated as CASKKTISYNEQFF.